This T cell receptor (beta chain) was documented in a study of T cell responses to AZD1222 COVID-19 vaccine. Study as a whole: Both about-4-week and about-12-week second-dose recipients were combined. Overall study results and limits: Of the AZD1222 recipients, only six were seropositive at baseline. White British ancestry dominated among donors, who included more females, and clonal diversity was possibly underestimated. Reportedly, nearly half of unique spike TCRs recognized epitopes outside B.1.351/B.1.1.7 mutations.

Data came from immunoSEQ multiplex PCR; TCRdb stores just in-frame clones and leaves some out. Here the sample spans more than 110,000 clones, just under 95% being singletons. The CDR3 extends over 13 amino acids. The V gene's germline CDR1 is SQVTM and CDR2 ANQGSEA. Trimming took 7 bases from V and 4 from J; bases not matched to a gene: 10. In the case of this clone: Its specificity is not known.

The J gene is TRBJ2-7, the V gene TRBV29-1, with 7 bases fitting TRBD1. The sample was peripheral blood, taken on day 0 of AZD1222 vaccination. This receptor was taken from an adult in good health. CDR3 bases: TGCAGCGCTAGGGGGCGGCTAGCTTACGAGCAGTACTTC. It encodes CSARGRLAYEQYF.